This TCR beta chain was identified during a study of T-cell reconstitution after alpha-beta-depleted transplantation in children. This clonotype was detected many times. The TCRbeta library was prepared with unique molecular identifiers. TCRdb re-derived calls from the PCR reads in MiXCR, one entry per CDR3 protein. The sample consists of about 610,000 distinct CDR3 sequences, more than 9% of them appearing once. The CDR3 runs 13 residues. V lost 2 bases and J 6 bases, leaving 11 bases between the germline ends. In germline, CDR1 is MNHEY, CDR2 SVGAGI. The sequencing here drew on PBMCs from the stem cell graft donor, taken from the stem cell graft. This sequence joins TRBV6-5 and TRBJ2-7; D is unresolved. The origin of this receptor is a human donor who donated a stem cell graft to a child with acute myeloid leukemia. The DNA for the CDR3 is TGTGCCAGCAGTTACGGCTACTCCACCGAGCAGTACTTC. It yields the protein CASSYGYSTEQYF.